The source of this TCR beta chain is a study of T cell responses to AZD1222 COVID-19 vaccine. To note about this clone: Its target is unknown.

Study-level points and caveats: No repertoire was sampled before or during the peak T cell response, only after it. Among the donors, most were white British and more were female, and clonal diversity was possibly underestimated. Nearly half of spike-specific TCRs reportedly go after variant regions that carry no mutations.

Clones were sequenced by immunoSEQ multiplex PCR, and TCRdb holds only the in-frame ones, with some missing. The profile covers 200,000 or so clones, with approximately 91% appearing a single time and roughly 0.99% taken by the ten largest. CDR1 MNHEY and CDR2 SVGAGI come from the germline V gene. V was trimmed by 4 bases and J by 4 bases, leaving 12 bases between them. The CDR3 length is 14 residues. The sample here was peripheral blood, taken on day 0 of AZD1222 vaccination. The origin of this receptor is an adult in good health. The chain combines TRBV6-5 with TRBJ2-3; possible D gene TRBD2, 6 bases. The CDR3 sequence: CASSSRGWADTQYF. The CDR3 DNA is TGTGCCAGCAGTTCGCGGGGTTGGGCAGATACGCAGTATTTT.